Shown below are 32 T cell receptor beta chains from a single sample sequenced in a study of shared clonotypes between healthy human individuals (dated by TCRdb to about 2020). Library prep was done by the immunoSEQ multiplex PCR assay. As stored in TCRdb, this immuneACCESS dataset retains in-frame rearrangements with V and J assigned. A fraction of the clones does not appear; measured against another copy, unresolved V genes explain less than half of the discrepancy, and the remainder lacks a known reason. This sample has a few million clones in its table, and just over 90% of those were observed once. Roughly 0.36% of the sample is taken by the ten largest. The sequenced sample was naive CD4+ T cells from PBMCs. What this sample's cell subset or site label stands for: CD45RA+ positively selected. These receptors were collected from a man between 18 and 29 years old in good health. Some clones in this sample may be carry-over from other donors' samples.

The CDR3 here is CASSPLVGNEQFF. The DNA of the CDR3 is TGTGCCAGCAGCCCTTTAGTAGGGAATGAGCAGTTCTTC. V and J are TRBV7-9 and TRBJ2-1; no definite D call. Per the germline V gene, CDR1 is SEHNR and CDR2 is FQNEAQ (reference sequence). Trimming pared 5 bases from V and 7 bases from J, leaving 12 bases between. This CDR3 region has 13 residues.

The rearrangement joins TRBV7-2 to TRBJ2-5; D unclear. V dropped 1 base and J dropped 2 bases, with 5 bases sitting between them. The CDR3 covers 13 residues. From germline, CDR1 is SGHTA and CDR2 FQGNSA. DNA for the CDR3: TGTGCCAGCAGCTTAGAAGTACAAGAGACCCAGTACTTC. It yields the protein CASSLEVQETQYF.

The sample holds a few counts of this clone. The chain recombines TRBV18 with TRBJ2-1; no definite D call. The CDR3 is made up of 12 amino acids. Germline V gene lookup returns CDR1 KGHSH and CDR2 LQKENI. V was cut by 7 bases and J by 8 bases, with 12 bases left in between. The CDR3 coding sequence is TGTGCCAGCTGCCTCGTACCCGATGAGCAGTTCTTC. Protein: CASCLVPDEQFF. The entire variable domain, with the rest obtained from reference TRBV18 and TRBJ2-1, is as follows: NAGVMQNPRHLVRRRGQEARLRCSPMKGHSHVYWYRQLPEEGLKFMVYLQKENIIDESGMPKERFSAEFPKEGPSILRIQQVVRGDSAAYFCASCLVPDEQFFGPGTRLTVL.

The genes are TRBV2 and TRBJ2-5; D remains unclear. The tail of the sequence fits TRBJ2-7 better, so the J call may be wrong. The CDR3 runs 14 residues. Germline assignment: CDR1 SNHLY and CDR2 FYNNEI. The CDR3 region has the DNA TGTGCCAGCAGTGAATCTGAGAGCTCCTACGAGCAGTACTTC. It codes for CASSESESSYEQYF.

This clone was recorded only once. The chain carries TRBV5-6 and TRBJ2-3; D not certain. V was clipped by 9 bases and J by 2 bases, with 7 bases between them. The CDR3 runs to 11 residues. Germline loops: CDR1 SGHDT, CDR2 YYEEEE. The CDR3 nucleotides read TGTGCCACCTCCAACACAGATACGCAGTATTTT. Its protein product is CATSNTDTQYF.

The CDR3 coding sequence is TGTGCCAGCTCACCGTTCTCGCGCAATGAGCAGTTCTTC. Encoded protein: CASSPFSRNEQFF. This chain links TRBV18 with TRBJ2-1; D unclear. Trimming shortened V by 3 bases and J by 6 bases, and 9 bases separated the two germline ends. CDR1 and CDR2 (germline): KGHSH, LQKENI. The CDR3 sequence is 13 residues long.

The chain joins TRBV15 to TRBJ2-3; D perhaps matches TRBD2 (6 bases). The V gene's germline CDR1 is LNHNV and CDR2 YYDKDF (reference sequence). The V end lost 3 bases, the J end lost 3 bases, and 13 bases lay between the germline ends. CDR3 length equals 15 residues. This CDR3 is CATSRGAGETDTQYF. As DNA, the CDR3 is TGTGCCACCAGCAGGGGAGCGGGTGAGACAGATACGCAGTATTTT.

For this clone: The identical CDR3 is also encoded by other nucleotide sequences in the sample. The chain joins TRBV7-3 to TRBJ1-1; D unclear. V was trimmed by 4 bases and J by 3 bases, leaving 9 bases between them. This CDR3 contains 13 residues. Germline CDR1 and CDR2: SGHTA and FQGTGA. CDR3 in DNA: TGTGCCAGCAGCTCCGGAAGGGACACTGAAGCTTTCTTT. It codes for CASSSGRDTEAFF. The variable domain in full, with the rest retrieved from reference TRBV7-3 and TRBJ1-1, is GAGVSQTPSNKVTEKGKYVELRCDPISGHTALYWYRQSLGQGPEFLIYFQGTGAADDSGLPNDRFFAVRPEGSVSTLKIQRTERGDSAVYLCASSSGRDTEAFFGQGTRLTVV.

The chain combines TRBV5-8 with TRBJ1-2; D unresolved. The CDR3 length is 14 residues. The germline V and J ends were trimmed by 2 bases and 1 base, with 9 bases remaining between them. The germline V gene encodes CDR1 SGHTS and CDR2 YDEGEE. The CDR3 sequence is CASSFGPDNYGYTF. The CDR3 nucleotides are TGTGCCAGCAGCTTCGGACCGGATAACTATGGCTACACCTTC. The whole variable domain, remainder taken from reference TRBV5-8 and TRBJ1-2, is EAGVTQSPTHLIKTRGQQATLRCSPISGHTSVYWYQQALGLGLQFLLWYDEGEERNRGNFPPRFSGRQFPNYSSELNVNALELEDSALYLCASSFGPDNYGYTFGSGTRLTVV.

The chain combines TRBV28 with TRBJ2-5, with a possible D match to TRBD1 (6 bases). Looked up from germline, CDR1 is MDHEN and CDR2 is SYDVKM. Trimming stripped 6 bases from V and 4 bases from J, with 15 bases between. This CDR3 has 14 residues. DNA for the CDR3: TGTGCCAGCAGGTCCGCAGGGGATGGAGAGACCCAGTACTTC. Translating gives CASRSAGDGETQYF. Looking up the rest from reference TRBV28 and TRBJ2-5 gives the full variable domain: DVKVTQSSRYLVKRTGEKVFLECVQDMDHENMFWYRQDPGLGLRLIYFSYDVKMKEKGDIPEGYSVSREKKERFSLILESASTNQTSMYLCASRSAGDGETQYFGPGTRLLVL.

This clone was seen once. The chain links TRBV5-6 to TRBJ2-5; either TRBD1 or TRBD2 may fit D (5 bases each). Germline lookup yields CDR1 SGHDT and CDR2 YYEEEE. Between the trimmed V and J ends, which lost 1 base and 5 bases, there was a span of 24 bases. This CDR3 is built from 18 residues. CDR3 sequence: CASSLKDVWDGVEETQYF. In nucleotides, the CDR3 is TGTGCCAGCAGCTTGAAGGATGTTTGGGACGGAGTTGAGGAGACCCAGTACTTC.

This clone was seen only once. The chain joins TRBV6-5 to TRBJ1-6, with 8 bases fitting TRBD1. The CDR3 totals 15 residues. Trimming cost V 6 bases and J 9 bases; bases outside gene matches: 10. CDR1 and CDR2 (germline): MNHEY, SVGAGI. DNA of the CDR3: TGTGCCAGCAGCCTCACGGGACAGGTCGCTTCACCCCTCCACTTT. It codes for CASSLTGQVASPLHF.

The rearrangement links TRBV5-1 to TRBJ2-1; TRBD2 is a possible D gene (6 bases). Trimming shortened V by 0 bases and J by 5 bases, and 15 bases separated the two germline ends. The CDR3 sequence is 16 residues long. Looked up from germline, CDR1 is SGHRS and CDR2 is YFSETQ. This CDR3 reads CASSLVVLARNNEQFF. DNA for the CDR3: TGCGCCAGCAGCTTGGTAGTTCTAGCGCGCAACAATGAGCAGTTCTTC.

The V call is TRBV11-1, the J call TRBJ2-5; TRBD1 matches 8 bases. CDR1 and CDR2 (germline): SGHAT, FQDESV (reference sequence). The CDR3 extends over 15 amino acids. J lost 6 bases, V lost 4 bases, and 10 bases had no gene match. This CDR3 reads CASSWLDRAGQTQYF. CDR3 in DNA: TGTGCCAGCAGCTGGTTGGACAGGGCCGGACAGACCCAGTACTTC.

CDR3 sequence: CASSFGGADWSNQPQHF. The DNA for the CDR3 is TGTGCCAGCAGTTTTGGTGGGGCGGACTGGAGCAATCAGCCCCAGCATTTT. The chain uses TRBV28 and TRBJ1-5, with TRBD1 as a possible D gene (5 bases). This CDR3 is 17 amino acids long. In germline, CDR1 is MDHEN, CDR2 SYDVKM. V lost 3 bases and J lost 1, with 16 bases in between.

This chain connects TRBV28 to TRBJ2-3; D is possibly TRBD1 (6 bases). Germline CDR1 and CDR2: MDHEN and SYDVKM. The CDR3 runs 18 residues. The V end was cut by 4 bases, the J end by 0 bases, with 20 bases between. CDR3 sequence (DNA): TGTGCCAGCAGTTACCAACTCACAGGGAGACCTAGCACAGATACGCAGTATTTT. This encodes CASSYQLTGRPSTDTQYF. Together with reference TRBV28 and TRBJ2-3, the CDR3 gives the full variable domain: DVKVTQSSRYLVKRTGEKVFLECVQDMDHENMFWYRQDPGLGLRLIYFSYDVKMKEKGDIPEGYSVSREKKERFSLILESASTNQTSMYLCASSYQLTGRPSTDTQYFGPGTRLTVL.

V and J are TRBV30 and TRBJ1-1; a possible D gene is TRBD1 (5 bases). This CDR3 region has 14 residues. Germline loops: CDR1 GTSNPN, CDR2 SVGIG (reference sequence). V lost 3 bases and J 3 bases, leaving 14 bases between the germline ends. The CDR3 coding sequence is TGTGCCTGGAGCCGGGGACCCCCGTACACTGAAGCTTTCTTT. It yields the protein CAWSRGPPYTEAFF. The full variable domain, in which reference TRBV30 and TRBJ1-1 provide the parts outside the CDR3, is SQTIHQWPATLVQPVGSPLSLECTVEGTSNPNLYWYRQAAGRGLQLLFYSVGIGQISSEVPQNLSASRPQDRQFILSSKKLLLSDSGFYLCAWSRGPPYTEAFFGQGTRLTVV.

V usage is TRBV27 and J usage is TRBJ1-4; TRBD1 agrees at 7 bases. Germline CDR1 is MNHEY and CDR2 is SMNVEV (reference sequence). The CDR3 has 16 residues. Losses at the gene ends were 4 bases for V and 3 bases for J; bases not matched to a gene: 8. This CDR3 reads CASSSRRQGANEKLFF. CDR3 DNA: TGTGCCAGCAGTTCGAGACGACAGGGCGCTAATGAAAAACTGTTTTTT. The complete variable domain, with remaining parts taken from reference TRBV27 and TRBJ1-4, reads EAQVTQNPRYLITVTGKKLTVTCSQNMNHEYMSWYRQDPGLGLRQIYYSMNVEVTDKGDVPEGYKVSRKEKRNFPLILESPSPNQTSLYFCASSSRRQGANEKLFFGSGTQLSVL.

The CDR3 spells CASSQVKRDVETQYF. The DNA for the CDR3 is TGTGCCAGCAGCCAAGTTAAGCGGGATGTGGAGACCCAGTACTTC. The chain is built from TRBV14 and TRBJ2-5; 7 positions agree with TRBD2. This CDR3 is built from 15 residues. Germline values: CDR1 SGHDN, CDR2 FVKESK. J lost 5 bases, V lost 1 base, and 7 bases had no gene match.

The rearrangement uses TRBV28 and TRBJ1-5, with TRBD1 as a possible D gene (6 bases). In germline, CDR1 is MDHEN, CDR2 SYDVKM. The CDR3 totals 15 residues. V lost 6 bases to trimming and J lost 3 bases, with 15 bases between them. This CDR3 is CASSINTGINQPQHF. The CDR3 DNA reads as TGTGCCAGCAGCATAAATACAGGGATCAATCAGCCCCAGCATTTT.

To note about this clone: Germline is not matched at one junction end, which may reflect a read error. The chain uses TRBV18 and TRBJ2-1, with no clear D. CDR3 length: 14 amino acids. Germline CDR1 KGHSH, CDR2 LQKENI. For the CDR3, the DNA is TGTGCCAGCTCACCACCGGGCTCCCACAATGAGCAGTTCTTC. Translated: CASSPPGSHNEQFF.

V usage is TRBV19 and J usage is TRBJ2-7, with 8 bases aligning to TRBD2. The junction had 7 bases not matched to a gene; V was cut back by 5 bases and J by 4 bases. Germline CDR1 reads LNHDA; CDR2 reads SQIVND (reference sequence). The CDR3 has 14 residues. CDR3 residues: CASSGIGLAYEQYF. The CDR3 DNA sequence: TGTGCCAGTAGTGGAATCGGACTAGCTTACGAGCAGTACTTC.

V is TRBV11-2 and J is TRBJ2-5; D is unresolved. The CDR3 runs to 10 residues. Germline loops: CDR1 SGHAT, CDR2 FQNNGV. V gave up 3 bases and J gave up 9 bases, with 5 bases separating them. The CDR3 spells CASSLEPQYF. The CDR3 DNA reads as TGTGCCAGCAGCTTGGAACCCCAGTACTTC.

The chain combines TRBV14 with TRBJ1-4; a possible D gene is TRBD1 (5 bases). The CDR3 is 14 residues long. The V and J ends lost 2 bases and 12 bases respectively, with 16 bases between them. Germline V gene lookup returns CDR1 SGHDN and CDR2 FVKESK. This chain's CDR3 is CASSQTLTGGELFF. As DNA, the CDR3 is TGTGCCAGCAGCCAAACCTTAACCGGGGGGGAACTGTTTTTT.

This clone appeared a single time. The CDR3 here is CASSLGASVYEQYF. The CDR3 DNA is TGTGCCAGCAGCTTAGGAGCTAGCGTCTACGAGCAGTACTTC. The chain is built from TRBV7-9 and TRBJ2-7; D might be TRBD2 (6 bases). Germline lookup yields CDR1 SEHNR and CDR2 FQNEAQ (reference sequence). Trimming took off 1 base at V and 3 bases at J, with 10 bases between the two ends. The CDR3 has 14 residues.

The rearrangement joins TRBV7-2 to TRBJ2-1; D gene unclear. The CDR3 is made up of 13 amino acids. The V gene lost 3 bases and the J gene lost 10 bases, with 13 bases spanning the gap. CDR1 SGHTA and CDR2 FQGNSA come from the germline V gene. The CDR3 reads CASSFEPGPEQFF. CDR3 nucleotides: TGTGCCAGCAGCTTTGAACCGGGCCCCGAGCAGTTCTTC.

The chain combines TRBV7-3 with TRBJ1-1; 8 bases line up with TRBD1. In germline, CDR1 is SGHTA, CDR2 FQGTGA. J gave up 4 bases and V 6 bases, and 7 bases lay outside the gene matches. This CDR3 is 14 amino acids long. The CDR3 coding sequence is TGTGCCAGCAGGTTGACAGGGGTCGCCACTGAAGCTTTCTTT. The encoded protein is CASRLTGVATEAFF.

The chain combines TRBV5-4 with TRBJ2-1; 11 nucleotides agree with TRBD2. J was trimmed by 7 bases and V by 4 bases; bases with no gene match: 10. Germline loops: CDR1 SGHNT, CDR2 YYREEE (reference sequence). The CDR3 consists of 16 residues. DNA for the CDR3: TGTGCCAGCAGCGGGGCACTGGGACTAGCGGCGAATGAGCAGTTCTTC. It yields the protein CASSGALGLAANEQFF.

Comment on this clone: This CDR3 is also generated by other DNA sequences in the sample. The chain carries TRBV4-3 and TRBJ1-4; D unresolved. Looked up from germline, CDR1 is LGHNA and CDR2 is YSLEER. Between the trimmed V and J ends, which lost 3 bases and 8 bases, there was a span of 16 bases. This CDR3 contains 15 residues. The CDR3 sequence: CASSQPGGLGEKLFF. The CDR3 DNA is TGCGCCAGCAGCCAGCCGGGAGGATTGGGCGAAAAACTGTTTTTT.

There are a few counts of this clone. The chain links TRBV29-1 to TRBJ1-5; D is possibly TRBD1 (6 bases). V lost 6 bases and J 6 bases, leaving 12 bases between the germline ends. The CDR3 runs to 12 residues. Germline assignment: CDR1 SQVTM and CDR2 ANQGSEA. The CDR3 DNA is TGCAGCGTGTCACAGGGCGGTCAGCCCCAGCATTTT. Translating gives CSVSQGGQPQHF.

This chain connects TRBV7-3 to TRBJ1-2; D ambiguous. This CDR3 contains 14 residues. Trimming cost V 6 bases and J 1 base, with 12 bases left between them. From germline, CDR1 is SGHTA and CDR2 FQGTGA. CDR3 amino acids: CASRSGGSNYGYTF. CDR3 nucleotide sequence: TGTGCCAGCAGGTCCGGCGGCAGTAACTATGGCTACACCTTC. Full variable domain (rest looked up from reference TRBV7-3 and TRBJ1-2): GAGVSQTPSNKVTEKGKYVELRCDPISGHTALYWYRQSLGQGPEFLIYFQGTGAADDSGLPNDRFFAVRPEGSVSTLKIQRTERGDSAVYLCASRSGGSNYGYTFGSGTRLTVV.

The chain is built from TRBV6-5 and TRBJ2-5; TRBD1 aligns across 8 bases. The CDR3 contains 13 residues. CDR1 is MNHEY, CDR2 SVGAGI, per germline. V shed 7 bases, J shed 5 bases, and the junction held 6 bases outside the gene matches. As DNA, the CDR3 is TGTGCCAGCACCCCGACAGGGGTCGAGACCCAGTACTTC. Encoded protein: CASTPTGVETQYF.